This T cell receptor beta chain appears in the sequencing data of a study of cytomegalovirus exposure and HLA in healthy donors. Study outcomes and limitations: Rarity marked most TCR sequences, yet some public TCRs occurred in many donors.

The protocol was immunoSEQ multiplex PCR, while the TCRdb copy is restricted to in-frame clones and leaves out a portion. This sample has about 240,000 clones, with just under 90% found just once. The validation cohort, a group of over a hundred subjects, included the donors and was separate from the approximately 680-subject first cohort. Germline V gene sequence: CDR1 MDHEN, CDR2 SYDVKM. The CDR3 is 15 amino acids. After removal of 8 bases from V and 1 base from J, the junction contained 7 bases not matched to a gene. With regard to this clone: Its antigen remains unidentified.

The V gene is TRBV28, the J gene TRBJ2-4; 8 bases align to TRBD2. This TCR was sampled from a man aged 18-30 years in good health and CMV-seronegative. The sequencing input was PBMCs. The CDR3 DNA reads TGTGCCAGCGGGGGCGGGGGGCTGGCCAAAAACATTCAGTACTTC. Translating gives CASGGGGLAKNIQYF. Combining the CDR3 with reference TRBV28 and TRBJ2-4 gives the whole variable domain DVKVTQSSRYLVKRTGEKVFLECVQDMDHENMFWYRQDPGLGLRLIYFSYDVKMKEKGDIPEGYSVSREKKERFSLILESASTNQTSMYLCASGGGGLAKNIQYFGAGTRLSVL.